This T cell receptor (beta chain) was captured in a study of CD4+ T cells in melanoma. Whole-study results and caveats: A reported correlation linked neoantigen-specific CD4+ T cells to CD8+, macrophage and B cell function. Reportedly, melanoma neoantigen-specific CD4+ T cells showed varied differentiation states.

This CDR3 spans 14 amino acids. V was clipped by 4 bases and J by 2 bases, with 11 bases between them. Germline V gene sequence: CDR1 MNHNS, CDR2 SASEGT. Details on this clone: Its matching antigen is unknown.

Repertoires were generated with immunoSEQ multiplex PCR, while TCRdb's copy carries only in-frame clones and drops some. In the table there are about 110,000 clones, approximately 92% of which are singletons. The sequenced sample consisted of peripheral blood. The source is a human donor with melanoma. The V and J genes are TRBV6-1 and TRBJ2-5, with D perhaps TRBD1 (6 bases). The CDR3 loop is CASSVGGQQETQYF. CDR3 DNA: TGTGCCAGCAGTGTAGGGGGACAACAAGAGACCCAGTACTTC.